This paragraph reports one T cell receptor beta chain. It lacks a known antigen. It has no much larger one-base neighbor in the sample; base qualities were not kept. Library creation used the immunoSEQ multiplex PCR assay. The paper's data handling went like this. A statistical classification framework was built for diagnosing cytomegalovirus status from the catalog of TCR beta chain sequences. TCRdb carries this immuneACCESS record with in-frame sequences only. Its versions omit some clonotypes, under half of them owing to an unresolved V gene in the studies checked, with the rest unexplained. The V and J calls and the clone size are those of that table, but D and trimming were determined from the DNA. Across this sample there are approximately 81,000 clones, with around 94% seen only once. The top ten constitute approximately 0.7% of the sample. Its CDR3 holds 14 amino acids, cysteine through phenylalanine. CDR3 DNA only is kept here, 42 bases in frame from base 1. Reading the germline V gene gives CDR1 SGDLS and CDR2 YYNGEE. V is cut by 0 bases and J by 5 bases, and the space between the germline ends is 11 bases.

This sample stems from a study of cytomegalovirus exposure and HLA in healthy donors (dated by TCRdb to 2017 to 2019). General notes on the study: A later analysis indicated that the 95 to 150 validation repertoires were generated on the platform also employed for the 700 or so repertoires of the first cohort. To predict cytomegalovirus infection status, the study combined high-throughput TCR immunosequencing, statistical association of individual TCRs with disease status, and machine learning. Along with the roughly 670-subject first cohort, a separate validation cohort of approximately 110 different subjects was used. The aim of the study was to test whether cataloging public T cell receptors could identify signatures of past pathogen exposure. Here is what the overall study found, with its caveats: Three of the identified cytomegalovirus-associated TCR beta chains were confirmed in vitro to be specific for cytomegalovirus antigens. The study gave a list of about 160 TCR beta chains associated with cytomegalovirus. In a later analysis, TCRs clustered in the first cohort were found to also tend to co-occur in the roughly 110 validation repertoires, with approximately 95% of cluster scores above 0. In both the original and validation cohorts, the classifier was reported to diagnose cytomegalovirus status with high specificity and sensitivity. While some public TCRs were present in many individuals, most TCR sequences turned up only very rarely across donors. The validation cohort had no HLA typing available for a later analysis, so co-occurrence within that cohort was assessed over all 130 or so repertoires. It was suggested by the authors that the approach could potentially be generalized to other disease states and immunological phenotypes.

Separate from the approximately 700-subject first cohort, the validation cohort of 90 to 150 subjects was the group to which the donors belonged. The sequence is built from TRBV9 and TRBJ1-1; the D gene is possibly TRBD1, with 5 bases matching. This TCR came from a man between 18 and 29 years old in good health and CMV-seronegative. The specimen sequenced was PBMCs. The sequenced DNA is TGTGCCAGCAGCGTAGTTGGGGGGGAGACTGAAGCTTTCTTT. It translates as CASSVVGGETEAFF.